This TCR beta chain was identified in a study of blood T cells in healthy people across ages. The germline V gene encodes CDR1 SGHDN and CDR2 FVKESK. The CDR3 consists of 15 residues. V was cut by 2 bases and J by 0 bases, with 11 bases left in between. PCR was performed a second time for about 7 to 12 cycles using a sample-barcoded 5' primer and a J-beta primer mix. TCRdb re-called the 5' RACE reads through MiXCR, storing one row per CDR3 protein. This sample has around 650,000 distinct CDR3 sequences, with about 43% found just once. Material for sequencing was blood. The sequence came from an elderly man in good health. V and J are TRBV14 and TRBJ2-7; D is perhaps TRBD2 (6 bases). CDR3 sequence (DNA): TGTGCCAGCAGCCAACTTGGGGGGAGCTCCTACGAGCAGTACTTC. This translates into CASSQLGGSSYEQYF.